Below are 21 T cell receptor beta chains sequenced from a single sample in a study of T-cell reconstitution after alpha-beta-depleted transplantation in children (dated by TCRdb to the mid-2010s). Receptor libraries were prepared by PCR. Sequencing took place on an Illumina HiSeq 2500. Molecular barcoding was employed in the preparation of TCR libraries, with unique molecular identifiers being used to normalize TCRbeta repertoire quantification. The public reads were quality trimmed at Q25 with fastp and then assembled into clones with MiXCR by TCRdb, keeping productive beta chains. Each entry merges the rows of one CDR3 protein and shows their most common DNA and genes. The sample table lists fewer than 250,000 distinct CDR3 sequences, around a sixth of them with a count of one. The ten largest make up around two fifths of the sample. The sample's treatment or condition label, decoded: allogeneic hematopoietic cell transplantation with graft depleted of TCRalphabeta T cells and CD19 B cells.

The sequenced sample was PBMCs, mostly from graft donor cells, obtained 360 days after TCRalphabeta/CD19-depleted stem cell transplant. These receptors were obtained from a male patient under 10 years old who had a stem cell transplant for acute lymphoblastic leukemia, so the T cells may come from the graft donor.

The rearrangement uses TRBV29-1 and TRBJ2-2; TRBD2 matches at 10 bases. Germline CDR1 reads SQVTM; CDR2 reads ANQGSEA. This CDR3 comprises 17 residues. Trimming removed 4 bases from V and 2 bases from J; junction bases left unmatched: 10. DNA of the CDR3: TGCAGCGTTGGGGAGGCTAGCGGGAGCGCAAACACCGGGGAGCTGTTTTTT. Its translation is CSVGEASGSANTGELFF.

A few counts support this clonotype. This rearrangement joins TRBV7-2 to TRBJ1-1; D is undetermined. The germline V and J ends were trimmed by 5 bases and 1 base, with 11 bases remaining between them. Per the germline V gene, CDR1 is SGHTA and CDR2 is FQGNSA. The length of the CDR3 is 14 residues. CDR3 loop: CASSQEAGNTEAFF. In DNA, the CDR3 is TGTGCCAGCAGCCAAGAGGCAGGGAACACTGAAGCTTTCTTT.

This clonotype was seen more than once but under ten times. The chain joins TRBV7-9 to TRBJ2-7; no clear D gene. The CDR3 spans 14 residues. Germline V lookup: CDR1 SEHNR, CDR2 FQNEAQ (reference sequence). Trimming stripped 1 base from V and 5 bases from J, with 12 bases between. DNA of the CDR3: TGTGCCAGCAGCTTAGAAGGCATTCGCCACGAGCAGTACTTC. Its translation: CASSLEGIRHEQYF.

This clonotype was detected a few times. This rearrangement joins TRBV5-1 to TRBJ1-2, with D tentatively TRBD1 (6 bases). The CDR3 is 15 amino acids. CDR1 SGHRS and CDR2 YFSETQ come from the germline V gene. Trimming removed 4 bases from V and 7 bases from J, with 20 bases in between. In DNA, the CDR3 is TGCGCCAGCAGCCCCGAGGGGACATTAGTTAGTGGCTACACCTTC. It yields the protein CASSPEGTLVSGYTF.

The chain links TRBV12-3 or TRBV12-4 to TRBJ2-1; D may be TRBD1 or TRBD2 (5 bases each). The CDR3 has 15 residues. Trimming removed 6 bases at V and 6 bases at J, with 18 bases between. The CDR3 DNA sequence: TGTGCCAGCAGCCGGGACCGAGCTCTGGGCAATGAGCAGTTCTTC. Amino acid sequence: CASSRDRALGNEQFF.

This clonotype has just a few counts. The chain joins TRBV12-3 or TRBV12-4 to TRBJ2-5; 7 bases agree with TRBD2. This CDR3 has 14 residues. V shed 2 bases, J shed 4 bases, and the junction held 4 bases outside the gene matches. DNA for the CDR3: TGTGCCAGCAGTTTATTCGGGGGGTCAGAGACCCAGTACTTC. This gives the protein CASSLFGGSETQYF.

This clonotype was recorded at least ten times. The V and J genes are TRBV12-3 or TRBV12-4 and TRBJ1-1; D is perhaps TRBD1 (6 bases). The ends were cut back, 6 bases at V and 3 bases at J, with 11 bases in the middle. The CDR3 sequence is 13 residues long. The CDR3 DNA sequence: TGTGCCAGCAGCCTGGACAGAGACACTGAAGCTTTCTTT. Encoded protein: CASSLDRDTEAFF.

The genes are TRBV7-6 and TRBJ1-4; tentatively, D is TRBD1 (5 bases). Trimming pared 1 base from V and 0 bases from J, leaving 9 bases between. Germline V gene sequence: CDR1 SGHVS, CDR2 FNYEAQ. CDR3 length: 16 amino acids. Written as DNA, the CDR3 is TGTGCCAGCAGCTTAGGGACACCTGCAACTAATGAAAAACTGTTTTTT. It translates to CASSLGTPATNEKLFF. The full variable domain, with the rest looked up from reference TRBV7-6 and TRBJ1-4, is GAGVSQSPRYKVTKRGQDVALRCDPISGHVSLYWYRQALGQGPEFLTYFNYEAQQDKSGLPNDRFSAERPEGSISTLTIQRTEQRDSAMYRCASSLGTPATNEKLFFGSGTQLSVL.

This clonotype has more than one count but fewer than ten. The chain has TRBV5-1 and TRBJ2-5, with D possibly being TRBD1 (6 bases). Trimming removed 3 bases at V and 3 bases at J, with 6 bases between. Per germline, CDR1 SGHRS and CDR2 YFSETQ. The CDR3 covers 12 residues. The CDR3 protein is CASSYREETQYF. The DNA for the CDR3 is TGCGCCAGCAGCTACAGGGAAGAGACCCAGTACTTC.

This clonotype occurred many times. The V and J genes are TRBV28 and TRBJ2-7; D not resolved. Deletions cut 7 bases from V and 5 bases from J, with 18 bases between. The germline CDR1 and CDR2 sequences are MDHEN and SYDVKM. CDR3 size: 14 residues. CDR3 in amino acids: CASIPRSHLHEQYF. CDR3 DNA sequence: TGTGCCAGCATCCCTCGCAGTCATCTCCACGAGCAGTACTTC.

DNA of the CDR3: TGTGCCAGCAGCCAAGATTTAGACTCCCTTAAGGCCCCCACAGATACGCAGTATTTT. It codes for CASSQDLDSLKAPTDTQYF. The genes are TRBV4-2 and TRBJ2-3; D is ambiguous. The CDR3 consists of 19 residues. Germline loops: CDR1 LGHNA, CDR2 YNFKEQ. Trimming shortened V by 0 bases and J by 2 bases, and 21 bases separated the two germline ends.

In its sample, this clonotype was seen a few times. The chain is built from TRBV5-5 and TRBJ2-5; 9 bases are shared with TRBD2. V was clipped by 1 base and J by 2 bases; unmatched bases: 6. The CDR3 length is 16 residues. The germline V gene has CDR1 SGHKS and CDR2 YYEKEE (reference sequence). The CDR3 reads CASSLLAGRFQETQYF. In nucleotides, the CDR3 is TGTGCCAGCAGCTTGCTAGCGGGGAGGTTTCAAGAGACCCAGTACTTC. Based on the CDR3 plus reference TRBV5-5 and TRBJ2-5, the full variable domain is DAGVTQSPTHLIKTRGQQVTLRCSPISGHKSVSWYQQVLGQGPQFIFQYYEKEERGRGNFPDRFSARQFPNYSSELNVNALLLGDSALYLCASSLLAGRFQETQYFGPGTRLLVL.

This chain's CDR3 is CASSLSQANVLTF. The CDR3, as DNA: TGTGCCAGCAGCTTATCCCAGGCCAACGTCCTGACTTTC. The V gene is TRBV7-2, the J gene TRBJ2-6; D gene uncertain. From germline, CDR1 is SGHTA and CDR2 FQGNSA. The CDR3 has 13 amino acids. Trimming shortened V by 2 bases and J by 6 bases, and 5 bases separated the two germline ends.

This clonotype has a handful of counts. The J gene is TRBJ1-3, the V gene TRBV5-6; the D is unclear. CDR1 is SGHDT and CDR2 is YYEEEE in the germline V gene. The CDR3 is 16 residues long. Deletions cut 0 bases from V and 0 bases from J, with 10 bases between. CDR3 protein: CASSLVGRISGNTIYF. As DNA, the CDR3 is TGTGCCAGCAGCTTGGTGGGCAGGATCTCTGGAAACACCATATATTTT.

This clonotype has more than one count but fewer than ten. This chain connects TRBV7-6 to TRBJ1-4, with a weak D call TRBD1 (6 bases). Trimming pared 1 base from V and 7 bases from J, leaving 10 bases between. Germline-derived CDR1 and CDR2 are SGHVS and FNYEAQ. The CDR3 loop spans 14 amino acids. This CDR3 is CASSLDDRPEKLFF. The CDR3 DNA sequence: TGTGCCAGCAGCTTAGACGACAGGCCTGAAAAACTGTTTTTT.

This clonotype has a handful of counts. The chain has TRBV5-1 and TRBJ2-1; 11 bases fit TRBD2. Germline V CDR1 and CDR2: SGHRS, YFSETQ. V lost 4 bases, J lost 0 bases, and 12 bases stayed unmatched. The CDR3 spans 19 residues. The CDR3 is CASSPNSGGGLSSYNEQFF. The CDR3 coding sequence is TGCGCCAGCAGCCCAAATAGCGGGGGGGGACTCAGCTCCTACAATGAGCAGTTCTTC.

This clonotype was seen many times. The chain is built from TRBV6-5 and TRBJ2-7; 9 bases map to TRBD1. Germline V gene sequence: CDR1 MNHEY, CDR2 SVGAGI. Trimming removed 2 bases from V and 5 bases from J; junction bases left unmatched: 7. The CDR3 is 15 amino acids. In DNA form, the CDR3 reads TGTGCCAGCAGTTACCGCTTGGGACAGGGAAACGAGCAGTACTTC. Encoded protein: CASSYRLGQGNEQYF.

This clonotype was observed at least ten times. The V and J genes are TRBV10-3 and TRBJ2-3; the D is unclear. CDR1 is ENHRY, CDR2 SYGVKD, per germline. V lost 8 bases, J lost 2 bases, and 8 bases lay in between. CDR3 length: 12 residues. The CDR3 coding sequence is TGTGCCATCGGGGAAGCCACAGATACGCAGTATTTT. Residues: CAIGEATDTQYF.

The chain joins TRBV20-1 to TRBJ2-1, with TRBD2 matching over 11 bases. The V gene end was trimmed by 4 bases and the J gene end by 7 bases; junction bases not matched to a gene: 9. This CDR3 has 15 residues. The germline V gene encodes CDR1 DFQATT and CDR2 SNEGSKA (reference sequence). The CDR3 DNA is TGCAGTGCTATCAGAACTAGCGGGAGAGGAAATGAGCAGTTCTTC. It yields the protein CSAIRTSGRGNEQFF.

This clonotype was seen only a few times. The chain uses TRBV12-3 or TRBV12-4 and TRBJ2-3; no clear D gene. The CDR3 is 15 residues long. Trimming cost V 5 bases and J 1 base, with 13 bases left between them. CDR3 region: CASSPGPVGTDTQYF. Written as DNA, the CDR3 is TGTGCCAGCAGTCCCGGGCCGGTGGGCACAGATACGCAGTATTTT.

This clonotype was counted a few times. The V gene is TRBV7-2, the J gene TRBJ2-7; perhaps D is TRBD1 or TRBD2 (5 bases each). Germline V CDR1 and CDR2: SGHTA, FQGNSA. The length of the CDR3 is 11 residues. Deletions cut 6 bases from V and 6 bases from J, with 9 bases between. In DNA, the CDR3 is TGTGCCAGCAGTGGGGGTGGCGAGCAGTACTTC. Protein sequence: CASSGGGEQYF.